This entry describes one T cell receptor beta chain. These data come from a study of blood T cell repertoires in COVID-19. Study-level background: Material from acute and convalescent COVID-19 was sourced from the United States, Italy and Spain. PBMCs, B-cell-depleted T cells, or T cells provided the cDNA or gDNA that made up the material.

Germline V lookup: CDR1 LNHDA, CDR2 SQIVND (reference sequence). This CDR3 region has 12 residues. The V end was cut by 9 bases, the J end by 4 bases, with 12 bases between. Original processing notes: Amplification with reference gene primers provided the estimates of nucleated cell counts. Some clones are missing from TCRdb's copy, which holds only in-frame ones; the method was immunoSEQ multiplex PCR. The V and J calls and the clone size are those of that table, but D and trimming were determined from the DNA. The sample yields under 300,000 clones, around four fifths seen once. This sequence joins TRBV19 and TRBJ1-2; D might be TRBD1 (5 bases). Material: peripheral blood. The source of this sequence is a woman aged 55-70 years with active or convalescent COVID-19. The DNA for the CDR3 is TGTGCCAGCGGGGCGGGGGGCTATGGCTACACCTTC. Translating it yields CASGAGGYGYTF.